Sequencing of this TCR beta chain was carried out in a study of T-cell reconstitution after alpha-beta-depleted transplantation in children. Unique molecular identifiers were incorporated when the TCRbeta library was constructed. TCRdb fed the PCR reads into MiXCR, producing one record per CDR3 protein. The table records approximately 340,000 distinct CDR3 sequences, under 13% of them present only once. A note on this clonotype: This sequence may be a read error, since a much larger clone differs from it by one base.

The CDR3 consists of 15 residues. Germline assignment: CDR1 SGHVS and CDR2 FQNEAQ. This receptor was identified in a human donor who donated a stem cell graft to a child with acute lymphoblastic leukemia. The material was PBMCs from the stem cell graft donor, obtained from the stem cell graft. V is TRBV7-8 and J is TRBJ2-3; perhaps TRBD2 as D (6 bases). In DNA form, the CDR3 reads TGTGCCAGCAGCTTAGGGGCGGGAAGCACAGCTACGCAGTATTTT. Protein: CASSLGAGSTATQYF.